The text below deals with one T cell receptor (beta chain). The data were obtained in a study of blood T cell repertoires in COVID-19. Study at large: Samples of COVID-19 (acute and convalescent) were obtained from the United States, Italy and Spain. T cells, B-cell-depleted T cells, or PBMCs supplied cDNA or gDNA.

The authors' processing: Estimation of nucleated cell counts was performed using reference gene primer amplification. Profiling relied on immunoSEQ multiplex PCR, and the TCRdb table lists in-frame clones only, not all of them. D and trimming were read from the DNA, whereas the V and J calls and clone size are those reported in that table. The repertoire holds some 270,000 clones, with about 88% as singletons. The sample was peripheral blood. The sequence was obtained from a woman aged 40 to 49 who had recovered from COVID-19.

CDR3 sequence: CASSQDEFYEQYF. CDR3 in DNA: TGTGCCAGCAGCCAAGATGAGTTCTACGAGCAGTACTTC. The rearrangement links TRBV3-1 (or the pseudogene TRBV3-2) to TRBJ2-7; D unclear. V was clipped by 0 bases and J by 3 bases, with 6 bases between them. The CDR3 extends over 13 amino acids. Germline V gene data show CDR1 as LGHDT and CDR2 as YNNKEL (reference sequence).